These 14 T cell receptor beta chains were sequenced from one sample in a study of blood T cell repertoires in COVID-19. Sequenced by immunoSEQ multiplex PCR; TCRdb stores in-frame clones only, minus some. The sample consists of about 120,000 clones, 88% of them appearing once. What was sequenced was peripheral blood. The receptors were gathered from a human donor in a cohort sampled during active COVID-19.

The rearrangement links TRBV5-6 to TRBJ2-2; tentatively, D is TRBD1 (6 bases). Germline V gene lookup returns CDR1 SGHDT and CDR2 YYEEEE. Deletions cut 4 bases from V and 0 bases from J, with 13 bases between. The CDR3 has 16 residues. The chain's CDR3 is CASSLYRAPNTGELFF. The CDR3 coding sequence is TGTGCCAGCAGCCTTTACAGGGCCCCGAACACCGGGGAGCTGTTTTTT.

The V call is TRBV5-1, the J call TRBJ2-6; D is undetermined. The CDR3 contains 15 residues. Per germline, CDR1 SGHRS and CDR2 YFSETQ. The V gene lost 4 bases and the J gene lost 1 base, with 9 bases spanning the gap. Written as DNA, the CDR3 is TGCGCCAGCAGCCCCCGTCCGTCTGGGGCCAACGTCCTGACTTTC. As protein: CASSPRPSGANVLTF.

In its sample, this clone was seen once. This chain connects TRBV5-1 to TRBJ2-3; 7 bases line up with TRBD1. Germline V gene lookup returns CDR1 SGHRS and CDR2 YFSETQ. The CDR3 spans 13 residues. V was pared by 4 bases and J by 8 bases, with 7 bases of the junction left unmatched. The CDR3 DNA reads as TGCGCCAGCAGCCTAGGGGGCGAGGGTACGCAGTATTTT. Amino acids: CASSLGGEGTQYF. Full variable domain (remainder filled in from reference TRBV5-1 and TRBJ2-3): KAGVTQTPRYLIKTRGQQVTLSCSPISGHRSVSWYQQTPGQGLQFLFEYFSETQRNKGNFPGRFSGRQFSNSRSEMNVSTLELGDSALYLCASSLGGEGTQYFGPGTRLTVL.

This chain joins TRBV6-5 and TRBJ2-7; 10 bases agree with TRBD1. The CDR3 length is 15 residues. V lost 2 bases and J lost 5; bases outside the gene matches: 6. CDR1 MNHEY and CDR2 SVGAGI come from the germline V gene. CDR3 coding DNA: TGTGCCAGCAGTTACCCCGGGACAGGGGTGAACGAGCAGTACTTC. Residues: CASSYPGTGVNEQYF.

This clone was seen just once. The chain employs TRBV27 and TRBJ2-1; TRBD2 matches 10 bases. Germline V gene data show CDR1 as MNHEY and CDR2 as SMNVEV (reference sequence). J was trimmed by 6 bases and V by 3 bases; bases with no gene match: 14. This CDR3 comprises 18 residues. CDR3 DNA sequence: TGTGCCAGCAGTTTCCAGGGTAGCGGGGGGCCCTACGCCAATGAGCAGTTCTTC. It yields the protein CASSFQGSGGPYANEQFF.

This rearrangement joins TRBV11-2 to TRBJ2-7, with 13 bases that match TRBD2. The junction had 4 bases not matched to a gene; V was cut back by 5 bases and J by 3 bases. The CDR3 is 15 amino acids. The V gene's germline CDR1 is SGHAT and CDR2 FQNNGV. CDR3 sequence reads: CASSPWTSGSYEQYF. In nucleotides, the CDR3 is TGTGCCAGCAGCCCCTGGACTAGCGGGAGCTACGAGCAGTACTTC.

This chain uses TRBV28 with TRBJ2-7, with D possibly TRBD2 on 5 matching bases. Germline lookup yields CDR1 MDHEN and CDR2 SYDVKM. V was clipped by 7 bases and J by 6 bases, with 19 bases between them. This CDR3 has 14 amino acids. The CDR3 sequence is CASTSGIGLSEQYF. CDR3 sequence (DNA): TGTGCCAGCACCTCGGGGATTGGGTTGAGCGAGCAGTACTTC. Complete variable domain (other parts from reference TRBV28 and TRBJ2-7): DVKVTQSSRYLVKRTGEKVFLECVQDMDHENMFWYRQDPGLGLRLIYFSYDVKMKEKGDIPEGYSVSREKKERFSLILESASTNQTSMYLCASTSGIGLSEQYFGPGTRLTVT.

Only one count was recorded for this clone. The rearrangement uses TRBV10-3 and TRBJ2-7; tentatively, D is TRBD1 (5 bases). Trimming took 9 bases from V and 5 from J, leaving 17 bases between them. This CDR3 region has 13 residues. Germline lookup yields CDR1 ENHRY and CDR2 SYGVKD. The CDR3: CAMAALGRNEQYF. As DNA, the CDR3 is TGTGCCATGGCGGCACTGGGGCGGAACGAGCAGTACTTC.

This chain uses TRBV10-1 with TRBJ2-7, with 11 bases matching TRBD2. The CDR3 extends over 16 amino acids. J was trimmed by 1 base and V by 5 bases; bases with no gene match: 7. In germline, CDR1 is WNHNN, CDR2 SYGVQD (reference sequence). The CDR3 loop reads CASSSVAGGYSYEQYF. The DNA of the CDR3 is TGCGCCAGCAGTTCGGTAGCGGGAGGGTATTCCTACGAGCAGTACTTC.

This rearrangement joins TRBV29-1 to TRBJ2-7; 7 bases match TRBD2. Trimming removed 4 bases from V and 0 bases from J; junction bases left unmatched: 3. The CDR3 is made up of 13 amino acids. Germline V CDR1 and CDR2: SQVTM, ANQGSEA. CDR3 DNA: TGCAGCGTTGTCGGGGGGAGCTCCTACGAGCAGTACTTC. Its translation: CSVVGGSSYEQYF.

The chain's CDR3 is CAIGTSGTREQFF. CDR3 bases: TGTGCCATCGGGACTAGCGGGACACGAGAGCAGTTCTTC. V usage is TRBV3-1 (or the pseudogene TRBV3-2) and J usage is TRBJ2-1, with TRBD2 matching over 13 bases. V lost 10 bases to trimming and J lost 10 bases; unmatched junction nucleotides: 7. This CDR3 has 13 residues. Germline V gives CDR1 LGHDT, CDR2 YNNKEL (reference sequence).

This sequence joins TRBV2 and TRBJ2-7, with 9 bases aligning to TRBD1. Germline CDR1 SNHLY, CDR2 FYNNEI. The J segment lost 4 bases and the V segment lost 3 bases, leaving 7 bases of the junction unmatched. This CDR3 is built from 15 residues. As DNA, the CDR3 is TGTGCCAGCAGTGATTCCGGGACAGGGAGGTACGAGCAGTACTTC. It yields the protein CASSDSGTGRYEQYF. Full variable domain (remainder filled in from reference TRBV2 and TRBJ2-7): EPEVTQTPSHQVTQMGQEVILRCVPISNHLYFYWYRQILGQKVEFLVSFYNNEISEKSEIFDDQFSVERPDGSNFTLKIRSTKLEDSAMYFCASSDSGTGRYEQYFGPGTRLTVT.

The chain has TRBV7-9 and TRBJ2-1; TRBD2 matches 7 bases. CDR1 SEHNR and CDR2 FQNEAQ come from the germline V gene (reference sequence). V trimming: 5 bases; J trimming: 12 bases; junction bases outside the gene matches: 16. The CDR3 is 15 residues long. The CDR3 DNA reads as TGTGCCAGCAGCCCCTCAACCTTACCCACTAGCGCGCAGTTCTTC. This encodes CASSPSTLPTSAQFF.

The chain's CDR3 is CASSPAGMETQYF. The CDR3 DNA reads TGTGCCAGCTCACCGGCAGGGATGGAGACCCAGTACTTC. The chain recombines TRBV18 with TRBJ2-5, with D maybe TRBD1 (5 bases). Trimming pared 3 bases from V and 5 bases from J, leaving 10 bases between. CDR3 length: 13 residues. In germline, CDR1 is KGHSH, CDR2 LQKENI.